This paragraph reports one T cell receptor (beta chain). Its antigen target is currently unknown. One base away there is no much larger clone; base qualities are not given. V and J lose 1 base and 3 bases, and a span of 11 bases separates them. Taken from cysteine to phenylalanine, the CDR3 has 15 residues. CDR3 DNA only is kept here, 45 bases in frame from base 1. The germline V gene specifies SGHDT as CDR1 and YYEEEE as CDR2. The entry originates in a study of blood T cell repertoires in COVID-19 (dated by TCRdb to 2019 to 2021). Background for the entire study: Collaborator samples came from the United States, Italy and Spain and covered acute and convalescent phases of COVID-19. The material from the prospective study consisted of cDNA or gDNA derived from T cells, B-cell-depleted T cells, or PBMCs. The dataset comprised deeply sampled blood TCRbeta repertoires from subjects exposed to, actively infected with, or recovered from COVID-19. The repertoires were released in a freely available public database meant as a resource for research on the immune response to SARS-CoV-2. Samples came from the ongoing ImmuneRACE study (first 160 participants) plus 1,254 subjects from 6 global collaborators. Sample metadata almost always included a de-identified subject ID, COVID-19 status, age in years and sex. Where HLA class I and class II types were available, the types were taken from metadata supplied by the sample provider, not from assay-based typing. General findings and caveats noted by the study authors: Clinical and demographic metadata were provided uncurated, with the amount varying by source and participant.

TCRbeta CDR3 regions were amplified from genomic DNA by means of the immunoSEQ Assay, a bias-controlled multiplex PCR. In the paper's pipeline: The number of nucleated cells in each sample was estimated by amplification of reference gene primers within the assay. To quantify the absolute abundance of each unique TCRbeta CDR3 rearrangement, sequence reads were collapsed and filtered. For each sample, productive Simpson clonality was calculated as the square root of Simpson's diversity index across productive rearrangements. The source is immuneACCESS, and TCRdb retained only in-frame sequences with V and J called. Part of the clones is not carried over; for the studies checked, unresolved V genes explain less than half of this, and the remainder is unexplained. V, J and clone size reflect that table, while D and trimming were determined from the DNA. This sample holds approximately 25,000 clones; roughly 90% were observed only once. About a sixth of the sample belongs to the ten largest clones.

Each collaborating institution followed its own protocols to collect whole blood in K2EDTA tubes. For TCRbeta analysis, collaborator samples were shipped as frozen whole blood, as isolated PBMCs, or as DNA extracted from either sample type. The clonotype comes from a human donor with active COVID-19. The donor label of this sample is uncertain. Sequencing was performed on peripheral blood. This receptor chain uses TRBV5-6 and TRBJ2-4; TRBD2 might be the D gene, on 6 matching bases. The sequence in DNA is TGTGCCAGCAGCTTGTTGAGGGAGGACAAAAACATTCAGTACTTC. This is translated as CASSLLREDKNIQYF.